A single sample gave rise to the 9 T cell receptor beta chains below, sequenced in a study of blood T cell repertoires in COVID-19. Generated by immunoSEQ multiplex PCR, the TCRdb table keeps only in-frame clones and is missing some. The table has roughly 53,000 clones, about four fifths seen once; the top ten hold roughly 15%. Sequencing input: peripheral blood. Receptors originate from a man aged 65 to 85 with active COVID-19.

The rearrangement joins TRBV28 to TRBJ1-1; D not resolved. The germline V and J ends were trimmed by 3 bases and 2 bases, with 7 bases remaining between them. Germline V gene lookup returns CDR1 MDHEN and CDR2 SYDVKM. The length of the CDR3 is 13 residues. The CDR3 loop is CASSLIRNTEAFF. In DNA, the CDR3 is TGTGCCAGCAGTTTGATCAGAAACACTGAAGCTTTCTTT.

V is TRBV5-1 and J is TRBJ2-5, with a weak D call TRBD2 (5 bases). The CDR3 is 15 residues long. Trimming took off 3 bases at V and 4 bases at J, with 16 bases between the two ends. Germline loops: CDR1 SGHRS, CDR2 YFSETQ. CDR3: CASSSGERTRETQYF. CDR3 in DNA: TGCGCCAGCAGCTCCGGTGAAAGGACTCGAGAGACCCAGTACTTC.

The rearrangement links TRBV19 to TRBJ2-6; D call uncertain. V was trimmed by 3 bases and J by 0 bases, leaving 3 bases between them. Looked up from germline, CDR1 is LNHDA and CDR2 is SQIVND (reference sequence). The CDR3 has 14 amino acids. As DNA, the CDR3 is TGTGCCAGTAGTATCCGCTCTGGGGCCAACGTCCTGACTTTC. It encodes CASSIRSGANVLTF.

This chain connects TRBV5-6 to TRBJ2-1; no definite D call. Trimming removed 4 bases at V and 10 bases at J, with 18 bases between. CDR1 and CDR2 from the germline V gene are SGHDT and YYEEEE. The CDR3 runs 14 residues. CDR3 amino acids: CASSPRDGVDEQFF. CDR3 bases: TGTGCCAGCAGCCCACGAGACGGAGTCGACGAGCAGTTCTTC.

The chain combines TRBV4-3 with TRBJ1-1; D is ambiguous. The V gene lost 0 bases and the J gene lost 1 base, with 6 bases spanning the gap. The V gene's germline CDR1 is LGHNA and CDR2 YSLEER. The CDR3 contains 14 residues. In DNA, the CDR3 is TGCGCCAGCAGCCAAGATACGGGGAACACTGAAGCTTTCTTT. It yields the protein CASSQDTGNTEAFF.

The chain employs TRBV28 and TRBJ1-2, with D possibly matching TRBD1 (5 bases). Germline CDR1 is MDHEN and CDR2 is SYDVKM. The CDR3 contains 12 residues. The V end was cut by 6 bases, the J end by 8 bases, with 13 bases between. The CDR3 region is CASRSGGEGYTF. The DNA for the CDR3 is TGTGCCAGCAGATCGGGGGGAGAAGGCTACACCTTC.

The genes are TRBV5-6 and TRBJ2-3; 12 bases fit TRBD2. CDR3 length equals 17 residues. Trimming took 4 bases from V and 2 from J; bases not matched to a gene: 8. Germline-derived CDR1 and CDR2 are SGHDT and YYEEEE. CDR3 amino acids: CASSLRTSGTPTDTQYF. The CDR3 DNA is TGTGCCAGCAGCCTCCGGACTAGCGGGACCCCCACAGATACGCAGTATTTT.

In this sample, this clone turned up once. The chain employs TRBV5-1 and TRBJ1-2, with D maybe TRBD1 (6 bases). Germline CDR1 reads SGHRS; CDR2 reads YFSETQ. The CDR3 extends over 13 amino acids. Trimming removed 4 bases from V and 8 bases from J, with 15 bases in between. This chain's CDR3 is CASSPRGGGGYTF. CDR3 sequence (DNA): TGCGCCAGCAGCCCTCGGGGTGGGGGCGGCTACACCTTC.

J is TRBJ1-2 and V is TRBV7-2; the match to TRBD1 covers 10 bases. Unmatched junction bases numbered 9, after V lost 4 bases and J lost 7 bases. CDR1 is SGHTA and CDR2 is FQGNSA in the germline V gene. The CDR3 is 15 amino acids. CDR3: CASSSFGQGEGGYTF. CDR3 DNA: TGTGCCAGCAGCTCCTTTGGACAGGGGGAAGGTGGCTACACCTTC.